This TCR beta chain was recorded in a study of Ad26.COV2.S vaccination and SARS-CoV-2 variants. Treatment indicated: around 19 received Ad26.COV2.S at low or high dose, single or two shots; about five received placebo; per-sample allocation not given. Samples analyzed were those drawn on day 63 after the first vaccine or placebo injection. TCRdb keeps only in-frame clones here, not all; method: immunoSEQ multiplex PCR. This table has about 350,000 clones, around 89% appearing once. V lost 8 bases to trimming and J lost 10 bases, with 15 bases between them. CDR3 length equals 12 residues. CDR1 and CDR2 from the germline V gene are SGHAT and FQNNGV.

Here the sequenced sample was peripheral blood, taken in a trial of Ad26.COV2.S vaccine versus placebo. The rearrangement uses TRBV11-2 and TRBJ2-1; TRBD1 is a possible D gene (6 bases). This clonotype was obtained from a person between 18 and 65 years old who received the Ad26.COV2.S COVID-19 vaccine or a placebo. Here the CDR3 DNA reads TGTGCCAGCTCGGCAGGGGTAAGGGAGCAGTTCTTC. This sequence encodes CASSAGVREQFF.